A selection of T cell receptor beta chains follows, all from one sample in a study of low-dose radiotherapy and immunotherapy resistance in tumors. One entry per CDR3 protein results from TCRdb running MiXCR on the reads. The sample yields tens of thousands of distinct CDR3 sequences, 20% to 25% seen once. The sample in question was PBMCs, obtained after low-dose radiotherapy plus immunotherapy. These receptors were obtained from a female donor with ovarian cancer. The CDR3 runs from the conserved cysteine through the conserved F or W. Fields, in order: D gene, clone size, V gene, J gene, CDR3 protein, CDR3 DNA. The D gene is left open where the match is weak. Some rows have no size entry. The others give once, few or many, or a class for an expanded clone.

TRBD1,many,TRBV5-1,TRBJ2-3,CASSSATGGNRATDTQYF,TGCGCCAGCAGCTCAGCGACAGGGGGGAATCGCGCGACAGATACGCAGTATTTT
-,many,TRBV19,TRBJ2-3,CASSIDTGYSSTDTQYF,TGTGCCAGTAGTATAGATACCGGCTACTCTAGCACAGATACGCAGTATTTT
-,-,TRBV19,TRBJ2-2,CASSHRGTGELFFF,-
-,many,TRBV6-2/TRBV6-3,TRBJ1-1,CASIVGETLMNTEAFF,TGTGCCAGCATCGTAGGGGAGACACTCATGAACACTGAAGCTTTCTTT
TRBD1,many,TRBV7-8,TRBJ2-5,CASSLRDRYNGETQYF,TGTGCCAGCAGCCTCCGGGACAGGTACAACGGGGAGACCCAGTACTTC
-,many,TRBV28,TRBJ1-6,CASRGGGISPLHF,TGTGCCAGCAGGGGGGGGGGCATTTCACCCCTCCACTTT
-,many,TRBV23-1,TRBJ1-5,CASSQCFPYNSNQPQHF,TGCGCCAGCAGTCAATGTTTTCCGTACAATAGCAATCAGCCCCAGCATTTT
-,many,TRBV28,TRBJ1-1,CASSLEGPNTEAFF,TGTGCCAGCAGCCTAGAGGGGCCCAACACTGAAGCTTTCTTT
-,many,TRBV6-2/TRBV6-3,TRBJ2-7,CASSYSHGPNSYEQYF,TGTGCCAGCAGTTACTCTCATGGGCCCAACTCCTACGAGCAGTACTTC
-,-,TRBV30,TRBJ1-1,CAWSLRGLNTKAFF,TGTGCCTGGAGTCTTCGGGGACTGAACACTAAAGCTTTCTTT